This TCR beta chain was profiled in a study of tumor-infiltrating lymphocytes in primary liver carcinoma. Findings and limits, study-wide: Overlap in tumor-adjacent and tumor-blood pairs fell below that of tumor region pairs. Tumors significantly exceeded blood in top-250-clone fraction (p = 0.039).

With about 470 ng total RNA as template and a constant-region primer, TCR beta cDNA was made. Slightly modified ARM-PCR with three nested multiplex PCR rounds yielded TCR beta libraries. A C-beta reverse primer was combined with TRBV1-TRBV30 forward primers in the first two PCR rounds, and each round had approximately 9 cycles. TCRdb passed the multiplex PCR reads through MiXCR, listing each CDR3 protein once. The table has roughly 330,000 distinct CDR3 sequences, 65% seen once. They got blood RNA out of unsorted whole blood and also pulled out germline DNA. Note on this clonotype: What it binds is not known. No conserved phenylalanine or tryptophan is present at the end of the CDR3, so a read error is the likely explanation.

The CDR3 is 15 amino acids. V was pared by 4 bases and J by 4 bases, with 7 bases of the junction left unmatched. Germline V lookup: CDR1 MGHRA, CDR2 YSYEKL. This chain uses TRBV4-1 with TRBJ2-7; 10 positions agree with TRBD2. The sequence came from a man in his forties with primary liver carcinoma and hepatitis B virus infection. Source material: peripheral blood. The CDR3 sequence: CASSPPSGSGYEQYL. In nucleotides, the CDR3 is TGCGCCAGCAGCCCGCCTAGCGGGAGTGGTTACGAGCAGTACTTA.